This T cell receptor (beta chain) was recovered during a study of post-analysis software for immune sequencing data. Broader study findings: Patients carried 5 or 6 TRBV segments more frequently than controls did, and TRBV5-6, TRBV5-1 and TRBV20-1 were among them.

cDNA libraries of TCR beta carried unique molecular identifiers. One entry per CDR3 protein results from TCRdb running MiXCR on the PCR reads. In the table there are roughly 150,000 distinct CDR3 sequences, around 36% of which are singletons. As for this clonotype: Its target is not known.

The junction had 10 bases not matched to a gene; V was cut back by 0 bases and J by 7 bases. There are 16 residues in the CDR3. The germline V gene has CDR1 DFQATT and CDR2 SNEGSKA (reference sequence). Sequenced here: blood, sampled after autologous hematopoietic stem cell transplantation. This receptor was obtained from a girl under 18 with multiple sclerosis. The rearrangement links TRBV20-1 to TRBJ2-1; 9 bases are shared with TRBD2. The CDR3 DNA sequence: TGCAGTGCTAGAGATCGGGGAGCGGGGGGCTGGAATGAGCAGTTCTTC. Its translation: CSARDRGAGGWNEQFF.